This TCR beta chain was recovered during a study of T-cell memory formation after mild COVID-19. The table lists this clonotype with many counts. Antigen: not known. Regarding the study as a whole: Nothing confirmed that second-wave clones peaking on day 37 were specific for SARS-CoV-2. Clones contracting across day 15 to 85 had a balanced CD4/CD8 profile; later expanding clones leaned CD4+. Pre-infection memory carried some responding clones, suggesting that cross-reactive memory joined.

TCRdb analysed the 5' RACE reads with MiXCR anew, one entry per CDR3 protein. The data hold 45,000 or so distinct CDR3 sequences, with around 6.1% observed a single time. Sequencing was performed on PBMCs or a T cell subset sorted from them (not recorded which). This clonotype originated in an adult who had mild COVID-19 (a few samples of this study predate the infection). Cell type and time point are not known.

CDR3 DNA sequence: TGCAGTGCTCCCTTCCCGGGTATTTCAGGCTACACCTTC. Protein product: CSAPFPGISGYTF. J is TRBJ1-2 and V is TRBV20-1; D is unclear. The length of the CDR3 is 13 residues. Germline-derived CDR1 and CDR2 are DFQATT and SNEGSKA (reference sequence). The V end lost 5 bases, the J end lost 8 bases, and 18 bases lay between the germline ends.